This T cell receptor (beta chain) was documented in a study of blood T cell repertoires in COVID-19 (dated by TCRdb to the early 2020s). Regarding the complete study: Samples from collaborators originated in the United States, Italy and Spain and spanned both the acute and convalescent phases of COVID-19. The material from the prospective study consisted of cDNA or gDNA derived from T cells, B-cell-depleted T cells, or PBMCs. Subjects who had been exposed to COVID-19, were actively infected with it, or had recovered from it provided the deeply sampled blood TCRbeta repertoires that made up the dataset. The repertoires were released in a freely available public database meant as a resource for research on the immune response to SARS-CoV-2. The samples were drawn from two sources: the first 160 participants of the ongoing ImmuneRACE study, and 1,200 or so subjects contributed by 6 global collaborators. The sample metadata nearly always contained a de-identified subject ID, COVID-19 status, age in years and sex. Where available, HLA class I and class II types were obtained from metadata supplied by the sample provider rather than from assay-based typing.

Of note for this clone: Its antigen remains undetermined. No base-level quality is on record; no much larger clone is a single base apart.

In the prospective study, participants were roughly 18 to 95 years old, resided in approximately 25 geographic areas of the United States, and were enrolled through a virtual design. Cohort assignment in the prospective study relied on participant-reported clinical history from a screening survey and a study questionnaire. ImmuneRACE Cohort 3 recovered participants were defined by two consecutive negative NP/OP PCR tests, healthcare professional clearance, or symptom resolution. In the prospective study, whole blood, serum and a nasopharyngeal or oropharyngeal swab were collected from each participant by mobile phlebotomists. Over an approximately 2-month period, participants in the prospective study had the option of providing additional blood draws and questionnaires. Prospective study blood samples were shipped either frozen or at room temperature before DNA extraction. TCRbeta CDR3 regions were amplified from genomic DNA by means of the immunoSEQ Assay, a bias-controlled multiplex PCR. In the authors' own workflow: The number of nucleated cells in each sample was estimated from the amplification of reference gene primers within the assay. To quantify the absolute abundance of each unique TCRbeta CDR3 rearrangement, sequence reads were collapsed and filtered. For each sample, productive Simpson clonality was calculated as the square root of Simpson's diversity index across productive rearrangements. TCRdb took this table from immuneACCESS and kept in-frame rearrangements with V and J called. Such tables lack part of the clones; where checked against another copy, unresolved V genes explain under half of the gap, and the rest is unexplained. That table furnishes V, J and clone size, whereas the DNA furnished D and trimming. The sample profile shows about 180,000 clones; 88% of them were found once. The ten largest clones represent roughly 10% of the sample.

Results and caveats for the whole study, not just this receptor: The amount of clinical and demographic metadata varied by source and participant and was provided uncurated.

The germline V gene (reference sequence) sets CDR1 to SGHNT and CDR2 to YYREEE. Germline trimming amounts to 4 bases on V and 0 bases on J, with 8 as the count of junction bases outside the gene matches. The CDR3 numbers 17 residues from cysteine through phenylalanine. Here the CDR3 DNA is all that survives: 51 bases in frame from base 1. The sequencing sample was made of PBMCs or T cells enriched from blood (not recorded which). The rearranged chain carries TRBV5-4 and TRBJ1-1; 11 junctional bases match TRBD1. The sequence came from a woman aged 18-29 years who had recovered from COVID-19. This receptor has the CDR3 CASSLGQGGKMNTEAFF. The sequenced DNA: TGTGCCAGCAGCCTGGGACAGGGGGGGAAGATGAACACTGAAGCTTTCTTT.